This TCR beta chain is drawn from a study of a mutant IDH1 vaccine in newly diagnosed glioma. For the study at large: The earlier regimen, radiotherapy, temozolomide, or both, was most often both. Study-level findings and limits: It seemed that pseudoprogression was not linked to changes in the top peripheral T cell clonotypes.

Some clones are missing from TCRdb's copy, which holds only in-frame ones; the method was immunoSEQ multiplex PCR. The top ten clones hold roughly 0.74% of a sample with about 90,000 clones, roughly 91% of them seen once. The count of this clone is one. Its antigen is unidentified. This sample's time point: week 47, end of study. Each dose of the vaccine consisted of 300 ug of mutant IDH1 20-mer peptide, with topical imiquimod. Administration of eight vaccinations to patients took place in weeks 1, 3, 5, 7, 11, 15, 19, 23. With 3 bases removed from V and 4 bases from J, the gap between germline ends came to 8 bases. CDR1 is MDHEN and CDR2 is SYDVKM in the germline V gene. The CDR3 contains 13 residues.

The receptor comes from a woman aged 45-59 years with glioma. The chain employs TRBV28 and TRBJ2-3; perhaps D is TRBD1 or TRBD2 (5 bases each). Here the sequenced sample was PBMCs, taken from a glioma patient whose treatment included an IDH1 peptide vaccine. The CDR3 sequence: CASSFLGPDTQYF. In nucleotides, the CDR3 is TGTGCCAGCAGTTTCTTGGGACCAGATACGCAGTATTTT. Complete variable domain (other parts from reference TRBV28 and TRBJ2-3): DVKVTQSSRYLVKRTGEKVFLECVQDMDHENMFWYRQDPGLGLRLIYFSYDVKMKEKGDIPEGYSVSREKKERFSLILESASTNQTSMYLCASSFLGPDTQYFGPGTRLTVL.